Listed here are 2 T cell receptor beta chains from one sample, sequenced in a study of technical replicates of blood from a handful of donors. Sequencing used immunoSEQ multiplex PCR; TCRdb keeps in-frame clones, though not all of them. There are about 72,000 clones in the sample; roughly 92% occur only once, and approximately 0.4% lies in the top ten. The sequenced sample consisted of T cells isolated from PBMCs. All receptors derive from a human donor in good health.

The chain uses TRBV7-3 and TRBJ2-2; D gene uncertain. Germline loops: CDR1 SGHTA, CDR2 FQGTGA. This CDR3 contains 14 residues. V gave up 2 bases and J gave up 1 base, with 5 bases separating them. CDR3 coding DNA: TGTGCCAGCAGCTTAGGCGGGAACACCGGGGAGCTGTTTTTT. Its translation is CASSLGGNTGELFF.

The chain joins TRBV28 to TRBJ2-5; 9 bases agree with TRBD1. This CDR3 has 15 amino acids. CDR1 is MDHEN and CDR2 is SYDVKM in the germline V gene. J gave up 5 bases and V 3 bases, and 7 bases lay outside the gene matches. CDR3 nucleotide sequence: TGTGCCAGCAGTTTCGGACAGGGGCCAGGGGAGACCCAGTACTTC. Translated: CASSFGQGPGETQYF.